This record looks at one TCR beta chain sequence and its context. Its antigen target is currently unknown. Base qualities are not provided; no much larger clone lies one nucleotide away. This specimen comes from a study of neoadjuvant anti-PD-1 for oral cavity cancer (dated by TCRdb to the early 2020s). For the wider study: Patients mostly received three to four biweekly doses of nivolumab at 3 mg/kg before curative-intent surgical resection. Patients without progression received a fourth nivolumab dose around day 43 and underwent definitive surgical resection on days 50-56. Responders were defined as patients with complete response, partial response or stable disease by RECIST 1.1; non-responders were defined as patients with progression. The parent correlative cohort included roughly 13 patients, with an approximately 34% response rate. Points the paper makes about the study in general: The TCR analyses had only three patients in each response group, and the authors called for validation in larger cohorts. After neoadjuvant nivolumab, significantly higher T cell clonality (Gini index) was found within PBMCs in non-responders than in responders. Higher pretreatment blood TCRbeta clonality and lower post-treatment tumor TCRbeta clonality were correlated with higher pretreatment blood Treg/Th17 ratios.

The time point label corresponds to: before neoadjuvant nivolumab. None of the patients had received prior systemic or radiation treatment, and all were newly diagnosed with stage II-IVA oral cavity squamous cell carcinoma. Everyone in the cohort had locally advanced, HPV-negative oral cavity squamous cell carcinoma. Peripheral blood mononuclear cells were analyzed directly and were not maintained or expanded in culture. Samples came from a longitudinal correlative study of a single-arm phase II trial of neoadjuvant nivolumab in oral cavity squamous cell carcinoma. Subject-matched pre- and post-treatment PBMCs and tumors from three responders and three non-responders were subjected to genomic DNA-based TCRbeta sequencing. Peripheral blood mononuclear cells were collected before nivolumab treatment and were collected again after treatment, at the time of surgery. The Maxwell RSC DNA from Cells kit was used to extract genomic DNA from PBMCs.

CDR1 and CDR2, per the germline V gene, are SGHDT and YYEEEE. Counted from cysteine to phenylalanine, this CDR3 has 18 amino acids. Of the read, only the CDR3 DNA is kept; its 54 bases are in frame from base 1. The V end gives up 4 bases and the J end 4 bases, leaving 16 bases in the junction not matched to a gene. For deep sequencing, each PBMC sample was run in six replicates, with libraries mostly built from about 510 ng of input genomic DNA. Following the manufacturer's instructions, the team built TCRbeta libraries using the immunoSEQ hsTCRbeta kit. The finished libraries were brought together in one pool at approximately 3 nM, which was then read using an Illumina NovaSeq 6000 S4 flow cell. On the study's bioinformatics: The immunoSEQ Analyzer handled quality control and preprocessing of the raw data. The analysis was restricted to productive rearrangements, with each unique CDR3 amino acid sequence defining a clonotype. Repertoire clonality was estimated as the Gini-Simpson index, computed with the R package tcR. Student's t test was used to compare Gini indices, and Pearson correlation was used to assess associations with tumor size change. TCRdb took over this immuneACCESS table, retaining in-frame rearrangements with V and J assigned. Such tables are incomplete; in checked studies, under half of the missing clones stem from an unresolved V gene, and the remainder is unexplained. V and J calls plus clone size are reproduced from that table; the DNA served to infer D and trimming. Recorded for this sample are approximately 32,000 clones; just under 90% of them occurred a single time. The biggest ten clones account for roughly 4% of the sample.

Sequences were derived from PBMCs, sampled before nivolumab (anti-PD-1) treatment. The chain was built from TRBV5-6 and TRBJ2-1, and 8 bases in between align with TRBD1. The TCR comes from a person aged 40 to 85 with oral cavity squamous cell carcinoma. The CDR3 protein sequence reads: CASSQLGPRQGRYNEQFF. The DNA sequence is TGTGCCAGCAGCCAGTTGGGACCGAGACAGGGGAGGTACAATGAGCAGTTCTTC.